These 3 T cell receptor beta chains originate from one sample sequenced in a study of T-cell reconstitution after alpha-beta-depleted transplantation in children. Unique molecular identifiers were incorporated when the TCRbeta library was constructed. From the PCR reads, TCRdb called clonotypes with MiXCR, one entry per CDR3 protein. The data hold roughly 610,000 distinct CDR3 sequences, with 10% to 13% observed a single time. The starting material was PBMCs from the stem cell graft donor, obtained from the stem cell graft. The receptor source for this set is a human donor who donated a stem cell graft to a child with acute myeloid leukemia.

In the case of this clonotype: Possible read error: a much larger clone is one base away. The chain joins TRBV18 to TRBJ2-3, with 7 bases matching TRBD1. The CDR3 has 15 residues. CDR1 and CDR2 (germline): KGHSH, LQKENI. In DNA form, the CDR3 reads TGTGCCAGCTCACCTCGACAGGGTGGGTCAGATGCGCAGTATTTT. The encoded protein is CASSPRQGGSDAQYF.

This clonotype was picked up many times. The gene calls are TRBV9 and TRBJ2-5; a weak D match, TRBD2 (6 bases). There are 15 residues in the CDR3. CDR1 and CDR2 (germline): SGDLS, YYNGEE. Between the trimmed V and J ends, which lost 0 bases and 5 bases, there was a span of 14 bases. CDR3 in DNA: TGTGCCAGCAGCGTAGCTAATACGGGAGCTGAGACCCAGTACTTC. Translation gives CASSVANTGAETQYF.

The CDR3 nucleotides are TGCAGTGCCTGCCCCGCAGCAGCAGGCGGACAGCCCCAGCATTTT. Its translation: CSACPAAAGGQPQHF. The chain is built from TRBV20-1 and TRBJ1-5; no definite D call. The germline gives CDR1 DFQATT, CDR2 SNEGSKA (reference sequence). This CDR3 is built from 15 residues. Trimming removed 6 bases from V and 7 bases from J, with 22 bases in between.